This TCR beta chain was retrieved from a study of TIL therapy for anti-PD-1-resistant metastatic lung cancer (dated by TCRdb to about 2021). Some background on the complete study: Enrolled patients had a median age of around 58 years (range roughly 38-80) and a median tumor PD-L1 proportion score of approximately 6%. Most of the cohort had lung adenocarcinoma, including a handful of EGFR-mutant tumors and two ALK-rearranged tumors, and half of the patients were either current or former smokers. A median non-synonymous tumor mutation burden of approximately 1.4 mutations per megabase was determined across the cohort by whole-exome sequencing. Clonotypes were tracked across tumor, expanded TIL product and serial blood samples by T cell receptor beta sequencing of tumor and peripheral blood.

Beyond this particular receptor, the publication reports: Generalizability was limited because the cohort was highly selected, with more treatment-naive, never-smoker and oncogene-addicted patients included than is typical. Compared with baseline intratumoral T cells, expanded TIL cultures were more clonal and less diverse (median clonality 6% vs 31%, p < 0.0001). Clonal turnover during TIL culture was high, and many clones enriched in the product were not detected in the baseline tumor, suggesting clonal contraction rather than faithful expansion. The study protocol defined all tumor marker inferences as exploratory.

Taken with the paper, the label for time point translates to: pre-treatment sample, taken before nivolumab and TIL therapy. The baseline tumor samples, taken from the same resection that was used to grow TIL, were excised metastases, most often pleural nodules or supraclavicular lymph nodes. Tumors were collected before any PD-1/PD-L1 blockade, after which patients were given nivolumab, and patients who progressed were given lymphodepletion, an infusion of expanded TIL and IL-2. A phase I trial run at two centers enrolled adults with stage 4 NSCLC between 2017 and early 2020. The samples were obtained from a phase I trial that was single-arm and open-label and tested tumor-infiltrating lymphocyte therapy combined with nivolumab in advanced non-small cell lung cancer. For each resected tumor, portions were snap-frozen in liquid nitrogen and kept at -80 degrees C. Tumor regions of interest were selected on H&E sections using laser-capture macrodissection, ground into roughly 15 mg aliquots, and extracted using Qiagen Allprep kits.

TCR beta CDR3 regions were amplified from genomic DNA with the immunoSEQ v3 hsTCRB kit using bias-controlled multiplex PCR. An Illumina NextSeq 500 was used to sequence the TCR libraries, reaching approximately 2.1 million read pairs at survey level or about 4.5-6.5 million at deep level. Processing in the source paper ran as follows. The immunoSEQ Analyzer software assigned V, D and J genes, filtered out non-productive sequences, and reported clonality. Repertoires of infused TIL and blood were compared using productive Simpson clonality and the Morisita overlap index of productive TRB rearrangements. The source is immuneACCESS, and TCRdb retained only in-frame sequences with V and J called. Part of the clones is not carried over; for the studies checked, unresolved V genes explain less than half of this, and the remainder is unexplained. V, J and clone size were drawn from that table, and D and trimming were deduced from the DNA. This sample has approximately 92,000 clones in its table, and 65% of those were observed once. Together, the top ten hold around 9.9% of the sample.

Points on this clone: The antigen this receptor binds is unknown. There are no base qualities to consult, and no much larger clone falls within one base.

The clonotype was recovered from a person between 25 and 80 years old with non-small cell lung cancer. The sequencing here drew on tumor tissue, taken at baseline.

Read as DNA, the sequence is TGTGCCTGGAAGTGGGACGGCTCCTACGAGCAGTACTTC. Its translation reads: CAWKWDGSYEQYF. The V and J genes are TRBV30 and TRBJ2-7; the D gene could be TRBD1 or TRBD2, each one agreeing over 5 bases. The CDR3 contains 13 residues, cysteine and phenylalanine counted. The retained sequence is limited to the CDR3, 39 bases, with the frame set at the first base. From a lookup of the germline V gene (reference sequence), CDR1 and CDR2 are GTSNPN and SVGIG. Trimming takes 4 bases from V and 0 bases from J, and the germline ends sit 10 bases apart.